These T cell receptor beta chains were read from a single sample in a study of somatic mutations in cytotoxic T cells in rheumatoid arthritis. Profiling relied on immunoSEQ multiplex PCR, and the TCRdb table lists in-frame clones only, not all of them. The table includes over 15,000 clones, around four fifths detected once. The sequenced material came from CD8+ T cells sorted from blood. The receptors were gathered from a man aged 18 to 30 with rheumatoid arthritis. Both conserved end residues are part of each CDR3. Each record gives: D gene, J gene, V gene, clone size, CDR3 length, CDR3 protein, CDR3 DNA. The D gene is left open where the match is weak. Only part of the rows carry a size: once, few, many, or a class if the clone is expanded.

NA	TRBJ1-5	TRBV7-9	NA	13	CASSLVSGQPQHF	TGTGCCAGCAGCTTAGTTTCCGGACAGCCCCAGCATTTT
NA	TRBJ2-2	TRBV4-1	NA	12	CASSPVTGELFF	TGCGCCAGCAGCCCCGTCACCGGGGAGCTGTTTTTT
TRBD1	TRBJ1-4	TRBV27	NA	14	CASSWTGVNEKLFF	TGTGCCAGCAGCTGGACAGGCGTTAATGAAAAACTGTTTTTT
NA	TRBJ1-1	TRBV30	few	16	CAWRVKEFRVRAEAFF	TGTGCCTGGAGGGTGAAAGAATTCAGGGTGCGCGCTGAAGCTTTCTTT
NA	TRBJ1-1	TRBV4-1	NA	12	CASRREHTEAFF	TGCGCCAGCAGACGGGAACACACTGAAGCTTTCTTT
NA	TRBJ1-2	TRBV7-2	NA	14	CASSLESQNYGYTF	TGTGCCAGCAGCTTAGAGTCGCAGAACTATGGCTACACCTTC
NA	TRBJ2-1	TRBV4-1	NA	16	CASSQGWAGPYNEQFF	TGCGCCAGCAGCCAAGGGTGGGCGGGCCCCTACAATGAGCAGTTCTTC
NA	TRBJ2-1	TRBV9	NA	15	CASSVARTLGNEQFF	TGTGCCAGCAGCGTAGCTCGGACCCTGGGTAATGAGCAGTTCTTC
TRBD2	TRBJ2-7	TRBV29-1	NA	13	CSVGLAPLEEQYF	TGCAGCGTTGGACTAGCCCCCTTAGAAGAGCAGTACTTC
NA	TRBJ2-7	TRBV27	NA	15	CASSLSFGLVYEQYF	TGTGCCAGCAGTTTAAGTTTTGGTTTAGTCTACGAGCAGTACTTC